This passage covers 21 T cell receptor beta chains from one sample sequenced in a study of T cells in localized non-small cell lung cancer. Repertoires were generated with immunoSEQ multiplex PCR, while TCRdb's copy carries only in-frame clones and drops some. The sample has 52,000 or so clones, approximately 90% seen once. The sequenced sample was peripheral blood, obtained before any cancer treatment. The receptors come from an older male donor with stage III squamous cell lung carcinoma.

The chain carries TRBV6-4 and TRBJ1-6; 9 bases align to TRBD1. This CDR3 comprises 14 residues. Germline assignment: CDR1 MRHNA and CDR2 SNTAGT. Trimming took 6 bases from V and 5 from J; bases not matched to a gene: 2. The DNA of the CDR3 is TGTGCCAGCAGCACAGGGGGCGATAATTCACCCCTCCACTTT. Its translation: CASSTGGDNSPLHF.

V gene TRBV15 combines with J gene TRBJ1-1; D possibly corresponds to TRBD1 (5 bases). Germline CDR1 reads LNHNV; CDR2 reads YYDKDF (reference sequence). The germline V and J ends were trimmed by 1 base and 4 bases, with 19 bases remaining between them. CDR3 length equals 17 residues. The CDR3 protein is CATSRVVGAPDGTEAFF. In nucleotides, the CDR3 is TGTGCCACCAGCAGAGTTGTTGGGGCCCCTGATGGCACTGAAGCTTTCTTT.

The chain has TRBV6-5 and TRBJ2-5; D tentatively fits TRBD1 or TRBD2 (5 bases each). There are 15 residues in the CDR3. With 6 bases removed from V and 7 bases from J, the gap between germline ends came to 21 bases. Germline lookup yields CDR1 MNHEY and CDR2 SVGAGI. CDR3 residues: CASRARDGLSGTQYF. The CDR3 nucleotides read TGTGCCAGCAGGGCCCGGGACGGGCTATCAGGGACCCAGTACTTC.

The genes are TRBV19 and TRBJ2-7; D is ambiguous. With 3 bases removed from V and 2 bases from J, the gap between germline ends came to 11 bases. The germline V gene has CDR1 LNHDA and CDR2 SQIVND (reference sequence). The CDR3 has 14 residues. The DNA for the CDR3 is TGTGCCAGTAGTATCCGGCCAAGAACCTACGAGCAGTACTTC. Translation gives CASSIRPRTYEQYF.

The rearrangement joins TRBV5-1 to TRBJ1-4; D not certain. From germline, CDR1 is SGHRS and CDR2 YFSETQ. This CDR3 has 15 residues. V dropped 1 base and J dropped 3 bases, with 10 bases sitting between them. This CDR3 reads CASSLFSASNEKLFF. The CDR3 nucleotides are TGCGCCAGCAGCTTGTTTTCGGCCTCTAATGAAAAACTGTTTTTT.

This chain links TRBV19 with TRBJ2-7; a weak D match, TRBD1 (6 bases). Trimming stripped 5 bases from V and 5 bases from J, with 13 bases between. Germline values: CDR1 LNHDA, CDR2 SQIVND (reference sequence). The CDR3 loop spans 13 amino acids. For the CDR3, the DNA is TGTGCCAGTAGTTCCTTACAGGGAGACGAGCAGTACTTC. Its translation: CASSSLQGDEQYF.

The chain joins TRBV12-5 to TRBJ2-2; D perhaps matches TRBD1 (6 bases). Germline V gene lookup returns CDR1 LGHNT and CDR2 FRNRAP. Trimming took 0 bases from V and 3 from J, leaving 14 bases between them. The CDR3 has 17 residues. CDR3 DNA: TGTGCTAGTGGTTTGGTACGGTCAGCAGGGGACACCGGGGAGCTGTTTTTT. Protein: CASGLVRSAGDTGELFF.

The rearrangement links TRBV18 to TRBJ2-7; no definite D call. V lost 3 bases and J lost 0, with 9 bases in between. Germline assignment: CDR1 KGHSH and CDR2 LQKENI. The CDR3 sequence is 14 residues long. The CDR3 reads CASSPDMSSYEQYF. The DNA of the CDR3 is TGTGCCAGCTCACCCGACATGAGCTCCTACGAGCAGTACTTC.

The chain couples TRBV19 to TRBJ2-7; 8 bases are a match to TRBD1. The CDR3 runs 15 residues. Germline V lookup: CDR1 LNHDA, CDR2 SQIVND (reference sequence). V trimming: 3 bases; J trimming: 2 bases; junction bases outside the gene matches: 6. In DNA, the CDR3 is TGTGCCAGTAGTATCGGACAGGGTGGTCCCTACGAGCAGTACTTC. It is translated as CASSIGQGGPYEQYF.

The V gene is TRBV6-1, the J gene TRBJ1-3; the D is unclear. The CDR3 runs to 16 residues. Deletions cut 4 bases from V and 0 bases from J, with 13 bases between. The V gene's germline CDR1 is MNHNS and CDR2 SASEGT. The CDR3 reads CASSVDGPGSGNTIYF. The CDR3 bases are TGTGCCAGCAGTGTTGATGGCCCGGGCTCTGGAAACACCATATATTTT.

The CDR3 DNA is TGTGCCAGCAGCGTAGAAGGCAGGGCCTATGGCTACACCTTC. Translation: CASSVEGRAYGYTF. V and J are TRBV9 and TRBJ1-2; possible D gene TRBD1, 5 bases. V was trimmed by 0 bases and J by 4 bases, leaving 10 bases between them. In germline, CDR1 is SGDLS, CDR2 YYNGEE. The CDR3 is 14 amino acids.

About this clone itself: Other DNA sequences in the sample encode the same CDR3. This sequence joins TRBV7-2 and TRBJ2-5; perhaps D is TRBD1 or TRBD2 (5 bases each). The CDR3 length is 17 residues. V lost 2 bases and J 4 bases, leaving 20 bases between the germline ends. Germline-derived CDR1 and CDR2 are SGHTA and FQGNSA. The CDR3 loop is CASSLYQGVGLGETQYF. The CDR3 nucleotides are TGTGCCAGCAGCTTATACCAGGGAGTAGGGCTTGGAGAGACCCAGTACTTC. Full variable domain (rest looked up from reference TRBV7-2 and TRBJ2-5): GAGVSQSPSNKVTEKGKDVELRCDPISGHTALYWYRQSLGQGLEFLIYFQGNSAPDKSGLPSDRFSAERTGGSVSTLTIQRTQQEDSAVYLCASSLYQGVGLGETQYFGPGTRLLVL.

This clone was recorded at least ten times. The V and J genes are TRBV9 and TRBJ1-2; no definite D call. Germline loops: CDR1 SGDLS, CDR2 YYNGEE. The CDR3 totals 12 residues. The V and J ends lost 3 bases and 4 bases respectively, with 7 bases between them. CDR3 sequence: CASSAPIYGYTF. In DNA, the CDR3 is TGTGCCAGCAGCGCCCCCATCTATGGCTACACCTTC.

The rearrangement uses TRBV7-8 and TRBJ1-1, with 7 bases aligning to TRBD1. The CDR3 loop spans 13 amino acids. Germline V gene sequence: CDR1 SGHVS, CDR2 FQNEAQ. V lost 4 bases, J lost 4 bases, and 3 bases stayed unmatched. The CDR3 reads CASSSTGTTEAFF. The CDR3 bases are TGTGCCAGCAGCTCGACAGGGACCACTGAAGCTTTCTTT.

The chain recombines TRBV10-3 with TRBJ2-5; 8 nucleotides align to TRBD1. This CDR3 has 13 residues. The V gene's germline CDR1 is ENHRY and CDR2 SYGVKD. J gave up 2 bases and V 7 bases, and 3 bases lay outside the gene matches. CDR3 residues: CAIKGTGQETQYF. The CDR3 DNA reads TGTGCCATCAAGGGGACAGGACAAGAGACCCAGTACTTC.

The chain combines TRBV7-9 with TRBJ1-1, with D uncertain. V lost 2 bases and J 1 base, leaving 11 bases between the germline ends. From germline, CDR1 is SEHNR and CDR2 FQNEAQ (reference sequence). The CDR3 has 15 amino acids. The CDR3 region has the DNA TGTGCCAGCAGCTTACCCCCAACCGGGAACACTGAAGCTTTCTTT. Amino acid sequence: CASSLPPTGNTEAFF.

This sequence joins TRBV28 and TRBJ2-5, with D possibly matching TRBD2 (5 bases). This CDR3 is 13 amino acids long. Per germline, CDR1 MDHEN and CDR2 SYDVKM. The V gene lost 4 bases and the J gene lost 9 bases, with 15 bases spanning the gap. Written as DNA, the CDR3 is TGTGCCAGCAGTTCCCTAGCATTCCCACCCCAGTACTTC. It is translated as CASSSLAFPPQYF.

The V and J genes are TRBV18 and TRBJ2-3; D is uncertain. From germline, CDR1 is KGHSH and CDR2 LQKENI. CDR3 length: 13 amino acids. V was pared by 0 bases and J by 6 bases, with 7 bases between. In DNA form, the CDR3 reads TGTGCCAGCTCACCACCAGGGTCCGATACGCAGTATTTT. Translating it yields CASSPPGSDTQYF.

The chain combines TRBV7-9 with TRBJ2-7; D is possibly TRBD1 (6 bases). The CDR3 runs to 13 residues. Germline V gene data show CDR1 as SEHNR and CDR2 as FQNEAQ (reference sequence). The germline V and J ends were trimmed by 3 bases and 4 bases, with 10 bases remaining between them. The CDR3: CASSLGTGYEQYF. The CDR3 DNA follows: TGTGCCAGCAGCTTGGGAACAGGGTACGAGCAGTACTTC.

The chain employs TRBV7-3 and TRBJ2-3; a possible D gene is TRBD1 (5 bases). This CDR3 has 14 amino acids. Germline CDR1 reads SGHTA; CDR2 reads FQGTGA. V was trimmed by 5 bases and J by 3 bases, leaving 12 bases between them. The CDR3 DNA reads as TGTGCCAGCAGCCCTGATGCAGGGACAGATACGCAGTATTTT. Amino acid sequence: CASSPDAGTDTQYF.

The chain combines TRBV4-3 with TRBJ2-5; a weak D match, TRBD2 (7 bases). This CDR3 has 13 residues. Trimming stripped 2 bases from V and 4 bases from J, with 8 bases between. CDR1 and CDR2 from the germline V gene are LGHNA and YSLEER. The DNA of the CDR3 is TGCGCCAGCAGCCAAAGGGGGGGAGAGACCCAGTACTTC. Amino acids: CASSQRGGETQYF.